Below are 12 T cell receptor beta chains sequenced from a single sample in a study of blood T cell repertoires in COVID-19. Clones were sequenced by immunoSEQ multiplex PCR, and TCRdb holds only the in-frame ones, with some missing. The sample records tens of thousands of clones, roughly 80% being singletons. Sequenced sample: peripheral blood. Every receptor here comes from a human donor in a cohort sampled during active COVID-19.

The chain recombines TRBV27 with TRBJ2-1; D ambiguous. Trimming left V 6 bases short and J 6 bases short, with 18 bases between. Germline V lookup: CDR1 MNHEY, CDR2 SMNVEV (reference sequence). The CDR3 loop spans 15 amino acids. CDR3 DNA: TGTGCCAGCAGGGGTACGCCAGGCCGTATCAATGAGCAGTTCTTC. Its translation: CASRGTPGRINEQFF.

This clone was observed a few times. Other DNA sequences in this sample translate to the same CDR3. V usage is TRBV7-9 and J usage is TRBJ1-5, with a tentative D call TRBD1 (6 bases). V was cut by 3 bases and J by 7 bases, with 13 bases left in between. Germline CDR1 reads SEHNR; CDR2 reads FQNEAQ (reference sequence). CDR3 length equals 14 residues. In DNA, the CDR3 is TGTGCCAGCAGCTTGGTAGGGGGTGGACAGCCCCAGCATTTT. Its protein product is CASSLVGGGQPQHF.

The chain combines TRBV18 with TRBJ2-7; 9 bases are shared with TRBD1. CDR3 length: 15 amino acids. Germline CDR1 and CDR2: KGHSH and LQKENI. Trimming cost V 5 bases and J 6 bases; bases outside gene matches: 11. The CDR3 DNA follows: TGTGCCAGCTCATCATTTACCGGGACAGGGCTCGAGCAGTACTTC. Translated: CASSSFTGTGLEQYF.

The CDR3 loop is CASRVDRDSGNTIYF. The CDR3 nucleotides are TGTGCCAGCAGAGTCGACAGGGACTCTGGAAACACCATATATTTT. The genes are TRBV7-2 and TRBJ1-3; TRBD1 matches at 7 bases. The CDR3 sequence is 15 residues long. V gave up 6 bases and J gave up 0 bases; unmatched junction bases: 5. Germline lookup yields CDR1 SGHTA and CDR2 FQGNSA.

The CDR3 DNA sequence: TGTGCCAGCACCCCGGTAAGGGGTTCTTATGGCTACACCTTC. It encodes CASTPVRGSYGYTF. The chain links TRBV11-2 to TRBJ1-2, with a possible D match to TRBD1 (5 bases). V was trimmed by 7 bases and J by 5 bases, leaving 17 bases between them. Germline-derived CDR1 and CDR2 are SGHAT and FQNNGV. The CDR3 length is 14 residues.

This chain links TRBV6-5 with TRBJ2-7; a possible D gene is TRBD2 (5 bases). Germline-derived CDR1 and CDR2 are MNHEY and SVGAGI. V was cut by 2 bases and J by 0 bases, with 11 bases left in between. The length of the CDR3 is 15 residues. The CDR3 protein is CASSYRRGSSYEQYF. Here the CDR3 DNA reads TGTGCCAGCAGTTACCGACGGGGAAGCTCCTACGAGCAGTACTTC.

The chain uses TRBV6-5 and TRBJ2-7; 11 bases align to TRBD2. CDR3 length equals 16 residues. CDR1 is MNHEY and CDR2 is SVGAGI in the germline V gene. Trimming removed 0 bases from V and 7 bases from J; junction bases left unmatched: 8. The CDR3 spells CASSYSSLPSGGEQYF. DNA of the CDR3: TGTGCCAGCAGTTACTCTAGTCTGCCTAGCGGGGGGGAGCAGTACTTC.

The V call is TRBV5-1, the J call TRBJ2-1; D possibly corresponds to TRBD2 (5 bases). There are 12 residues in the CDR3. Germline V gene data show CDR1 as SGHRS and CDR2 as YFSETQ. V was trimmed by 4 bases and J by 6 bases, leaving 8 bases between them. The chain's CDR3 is CASSLEGNEQFF. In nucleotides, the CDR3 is TGCGCCAGCAGCCTTGAGGGCAATGAGCAGTTCTTC.

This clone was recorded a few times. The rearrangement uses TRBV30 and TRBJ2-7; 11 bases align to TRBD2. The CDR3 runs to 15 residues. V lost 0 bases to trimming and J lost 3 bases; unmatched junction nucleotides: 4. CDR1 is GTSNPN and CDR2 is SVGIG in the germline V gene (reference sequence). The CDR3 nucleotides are TGTGCCTGGAGTGTAAAGACTAGCGGGGACTACGAGCAGTACTTC. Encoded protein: CAWSVKTSGDYEQYF.

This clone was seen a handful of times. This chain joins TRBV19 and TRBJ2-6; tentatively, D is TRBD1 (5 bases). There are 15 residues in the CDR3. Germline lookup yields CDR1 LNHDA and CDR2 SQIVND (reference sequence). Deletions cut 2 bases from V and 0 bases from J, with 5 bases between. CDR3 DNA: TGTGCCAGTAGTATACAGGGCTCTGGGGCCAACGTCCTGACTTTC. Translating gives CASSIQGSGANVLTF.

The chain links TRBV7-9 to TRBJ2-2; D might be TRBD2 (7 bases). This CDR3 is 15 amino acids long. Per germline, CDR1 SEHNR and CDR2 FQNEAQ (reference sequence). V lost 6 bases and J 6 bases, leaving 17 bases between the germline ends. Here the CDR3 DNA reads TGTGCCAGCAGGCTCAGATCGGGGGGCGCCGGGGAGCTGTTTTTT. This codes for CASRLRSGGAGELFF. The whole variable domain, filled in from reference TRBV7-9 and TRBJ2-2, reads DTGVSQNPRHKITKRGQNVTFRCDPISEHNRLYWYRQTLGQGPEFLTYFQNEAQLEKSRLLSDRFSAERPKGSFSTLEIQRTEQGDSAMYLCASRLRSGGAGELFFGEGSRLTVL.

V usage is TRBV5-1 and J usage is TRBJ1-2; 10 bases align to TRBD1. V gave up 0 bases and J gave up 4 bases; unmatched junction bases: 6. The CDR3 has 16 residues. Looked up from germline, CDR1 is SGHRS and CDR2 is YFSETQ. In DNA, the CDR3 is TGCGCCAGCAGCTTGGCGGGGACAGGGGACGGCTATGGCTACACCTTC. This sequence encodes CASSLAGTGDGYGYTF.